Each of the 8 T cell receptor beta chains below was sequenced from the same sample in a study of PD-1 blockade in classical Hodgkin lymphoma. Time point here: cycle 4 day 1 (C4D1), after 6 weeks of nivolumab. Every one of the patients relapsed after autologous stem cell transplantation (brentuximab vedotin exposure was variable). This table comes from immunoSEQ multiplex PCR, and its TCRdb copy is limited to in-frame clones, with some not included. The table shows 13,000 or so clones, with more than 80% occurring only once. Sequencing used peripheral blood mononuclear cells (PBMCs), obtained before the fourth cycle of nivolumab. Every receptor here comes from a human donor with classical Hodgkin lymphoma.

V usage is TRBV6-6 and J usage is TRBJ1-4; tentative D call: TRBD1 (6 bases). Germline V lookup: CDR1 MNHNY, CDR2 SVGAGI (reference sequence). Trimming shortened V by 8 bases and J by 1 base, and 14 bases separated the two germline ends. The CDR3 runs to 15 residues. DNA of the CDR3: TGTGCCAGCGCACCTCAGGGACAAACTAATGAAAAACTGTTTTTT. Translating gives CASAPQGQTNEKLFF.

V and J are TRBV14 and TRBJ2-1, with TRBD1 matching over 9 bases. Germline-derived CDR1 and CDR2 are SGHDN and FVKESK. Trimming took 1 base from V and 5 from J; bases not matched to a gene: 6. This CDR3 has 16 residues. In DNA, the CDR3 is TGTGCCAGCAGCCAAGTCCCGGGACAGGGAGACAATGAGCAGTTCTTC. Translation: CASSQVPGQGDNEQFF.

The chain joins TRBV21-1 to TRBJ2-2; TRBD1, the D gene given by the table, was not confirmed from the DNA. TRBV21-1 is termed a pseudogene. This CDR3 has 19 amino acids. The CDR3 DNA is TGTGCCAGCAGCAGCCGGGACAGGGGGCCCCTATCTACGCCCGGGGAGCTGTTTTTT. Translating gives CASSSRDRGPLSTPGELFF.

The chain employs TRBV27 and TRBJ2-1; no definite D call. The V gene lost 4 bases and the J gene lost 4 bases, with 8 bases spanning the gap. Germline loops: CDR1 MNHEY, CDR2 SMNVEV (reference sequence). The CDR3 sequence is 13 residues long. The CDR3 DNA reads TGTGCCAGCAGTTACGGTGTATACAATGAGCAGTTCTTC. Translating it yields CASSYGVYNEQFF.

Only a few counts were recorded for this clone. The rearrangement joins TRBV4-2 to TRBJ1-1; no clear D gene. The CDR3 runs to 13 residues. The germline CDR1 and CDR2 sequences are LGHNA and YNFKEQ. V was cut by 6 bases and J by 5 bases, with 13 bases left in between. The CDR3 region has the DNA TGTGCCAGCAGGGGATCTAGGAGGACTGAAGCTTTCTTT. Translation gives CASRGSRRTEAFF.

J is TRBJ1-2 and V is TRBV25-1; D not certain. The germline V and J ends were trimmed by 7 bases and 7 bases, with 22 bases remaining between them. Per germline, CDR1 MGHDK and CDR2 SYGVNS. There are 15 residues in the CDR3. The CDR3 sequence: CASNWNGDATRGYTF. CDR3 DNA: TGTGCCAGCAACTGGAACGGGGATGCGACTCGTGGCTACACCTTC.

This clone was seen once. This chain joins TRBV6-1 and TRBJ2-1, with a weak D call TRBD2 (5 bases). Trimming left V 6 bases short and J 4 bases short, with 13 bases between. The CDR3 spans 14 residues. Germline V CDR1 and CDR2: MNHNS, SASEGT. CDR3 sequence (DNA): TGTGCCAGCAGCAGAGGGCTAATTTACAATGAGCAGTTCTTC. Protein sequence: CASSRGLIYNEQFF.

The genes are TRBV7-2 and TRBJ1-5; no clear D gene. Germline loops: CDR1 SGHTA, CDR2 FQGNSA. The V end lost 1 base, the J end lost 7 bases, and 17 bases lay between the germline ends. This CDR3 region has 16 residues. This chain's CDR3 is CASSLGSGLGEQPQHF. The CDR3 coding sequence is TGTGCCAGCAGCTTAGGATCGGGCCTCGGGGAGCAGCCCCAGCATTTT.